A single sample gave rise to the 23 T cell receptor beta chains below, sequenced in a study of graft-versus-host responses after intestinal transplantation. Assay used: immunoSEQ multiplex PCR; TCRdb lists only in-frame clones, some missing. This table has about 35,000 clones, more than 85% appearing once. For these TCRs, the target antigens are not known. The specimen comprised unstimulated CD8+ T cells sorted from spleen or lymph node cells, sampled before transplant. Every receptor here comes from a human donor who was the organ donor for an intestinal transplant.

The chain uses TRBV6-6 and TRBJ1-1; D is perhaps TRBD1 (5 bases). The CDR3 has 14 residues. Germline V CDR1 and CDR2: MNHNY, SVGAGI (reference sequence). V lost 3 bases and J lost 3, with 11 bases in between. The CDR3 loop reads CASSYRGGYTEAFF. CDR3 coding DNA: TGTGCCAGCAGTTATCGGGGCGGATACACTGAAGCTTTCTTT.

The chain is built from TRBV9 and TRBJ2-3, with no clear D. CDR1 SGDLS and CDR2 YYNGEE come from the germline V gene. With 0 bases removed from V and 2 bases from J, the gap between germline ends came to 10 bases. There are 15 residues in the CDR3. As DNA, the CDR3 is TGTGCCAGCAGCGTAGATTACTATACCACAGATACGCAGTATTTT. This encodes CASSVDYYTTDTQYF.

The chain's CDR3 is CASSLGVLSEETQYF. The CDR3 DNA is TGTGCCAGCAGCTTAGGAGTTTTGTCTGAGGAGACCCAGTACTTC. The chain recombines TRBV11-2 with TRBJ2-5, with D uncertain. Looked up from germline, CDR1 is SGHAT and CDR2 is FQNNGV. The CDR3 extends over 15 amino acids. V lost 1 base and J lost 5, with 14 bases in between.

The V and J genes are TRBV28 and TRBJ1-1, with D unresolved. The CDR3 spans 14 residues. Deletions cut 5 bases from V and 5 bases from J, with 15 bases between. Germline V gene sequence: CDR1 MDHEN, CDR2 SYDVKM. The DNA for the CDR3 is TGTGCCAGCAGTCTACTAGGCGGAGTGACTGAAGCTTTCTTT. It yields the protein CASSLLGGVTEAFF.

About this clone itself: Other DNA sequences from this sample encode an identical CDR3 as well. J is TRBJ2-1 and V is TRBV5-8; 7 bases fit TRBD2. Trimming removed 5 bases from V and 2 bases from J; junction bases left unmatched: 7. CDR1 and CDR2 from the germline V gene are SGHTS and YDEGEE. The CDR3 sequence is 15 residues long. CDR3 nucleotides: TGTGCCAGCAGTTCGAGCGGGGCCCCCTACAATGAGCAGTTCTTC. It translates to CASSSSGAPYNEQFF.

This clone was recorded a few times. The V and J genes are TRBV7-9 and TRBJ1-4; no definite D call. Germline values: CDR1 SEHNR, CDR2 FQNEAQ (reference sequence). V shed 1 base and J shed 5 bases, with 5 bases lying between them. The CDR3 runs 13 residues. The CDR3 loop reads CASSLVGNEKLFF. The CDR3 DNA reads as TGTGCCAGCAGCTTAGTCGGGAATGAAAAACTGTTTTTT.

The chain combines TRBV4-1 with TRBJ2-7; D not certain. The CDR3 contains 15 residues. The V end lost 1 base, the J end lost 1 base, and 11 bases lay between the germline ends. From germline, CDR1 is MGHRA and CDR2 YSYEKL. CDR3 DNA: TGCGCCAGCAGCCAAGCTTCCTCCACTTCCTACGAGCAGTACTTC. It is translated as CASSQASSTSYEQYF.

The rearrangement links TRBV4-1 to TRBJ2-3, with 11 nucleotides matching TRBD2. Germline CDR1 MGHRA, CDR2 YSYEKL. V shed 0 bases, J shed 5 bases, and the junction held 1 base outside the gene matches. The CDR3 has 15 amino acids. The CDR3 nucleotides read TGCGCCAGCAGCCAAGAGGGGACTAGCGGAGATACGCAGTATTTT. Its translation is CASSQEGTSGDTQYF.

The chain carries TRBV27 and TRBJ2-3; no reliable D call. The CDR3 totals 12 residues. CDR1 and CDR2 (germline): MNHEY, SMNVEV (reference sequence). Trimming left V 5 bases short and J 2 bases short, with 5 bases between. CDR3 sequence reads: CASSTHTDTQYF. CDR3 nucleotide sequence: TGTGCCAGCAGTACCCACACAGATACGCAGTATTTT.

This chain joins TRBV2 and TRBJ2-7; a possible D gene is TRBD2 (6 bases). This CDR3 contains 17 residues. The germline gives CDR1 SNHLY, CDR2 FYNNEI. Trimming removed 2 bases at V and 2 bases at J, with 19 bases between. CDR3 in DNA: TGTGCCAGCAGTGAATTTTCGTCCCCGGGGGTAACCTACGAGCAGTACTTC. Translated, it gives CASSEFSSPGVTYEQYF.

The rearrangement uses TRBV4-2 and TRBJ2-5, with 12 bases lining up with TRBD2. Germline V lookup: CDR1 LGHNA, CDR2 YNFKEQ. The CDR3 has 17 amino acids. The trim removed 0 bases at V and 4 bases at J, leaving 6 bases unmatched. CDR3 sequence (DNA): TGTGCCAGCAGCCAAGATGAGGCTAGCGGGAGGGGAGAGACCCAGTACTTC. Translation: CASSQDEASGRGETQYF.

This chain uses TRBV25-1 with TRBJ2-3; D gene unclear. Germline values: CDR1 MGHDK, CDR2 SYGVNS. The CDR3 is 13 residues long. V was clipped by 4 bases and J by 0 bases, with 5 bases between them. This CDR3 reads CASSGDSTDTQYF. For the CDR3, the DNA is TGTGCCAGCAGTGGGGATAGCACAGATACGCAGTATTTT.

V is TRBV28 and J is TRBJ2-1; the match to TRBD1 covers 7 bases. The CDR3 covers 18 residues. CDR1 MDHEN and CDR2 SYDVKM come from the germline V gene. Trimming took 7 bases from V and 4 from J; bases not matched to a gene: 19. The CDR3 DNA reads as TGTGCCAGCACCACCACCACCGATGACAGGGTAGAATACAATGAGCAGTTCTTC. As protein: CASTTTTDDRVEYNEQFF.

A single count supports this clone. V usage is TRBV28 and J usage is TRBJ2-3, with TRBD1 matching over 7 bases. The CDR3 loop spans 15 amino acids. CDR1 MDHEN and CDR2 SYDVKM come from the germline V gene. Trimming cost V 7 bases and J 2 bases; bases outside gene matches: 9. The CDR3 reads CASTPGTDPTDTQYF. CDR3 DNA: TGTGCCAGCACCCCCGGGACAGACCCCACAGATACGCAGTATTTT.

A remark on this clone: A junction boundary mismatches the germline segment, possibly from a read error. The V and J genes are TRBV18 and TRBJ2-3; 10 bases match TRBD2. The CDR3 consists of 16 residues. Germline CDR1 reads KGHSH; CDR2 reads LQKENI. CDR3 sequence reads: CASSPGLAHDTNTQYF. DNA for the CDR3: TGTGCCAGCTCACCGGGACTAGCGCATGACACAAATACGCAGTATTTT.

V usage is TRBV27 and J usage is TRBJ2-1; no clear D. V lost 1 base and J lost 3, with 13 bases in between. The CDR3 contains 16 residues. CDR1 is MNHEY and CDR2 is SMNVEV in the germline V gene (reference sequence). The CDR3 is CASSLLAQPHYNEQFF. The DNA of the CDR3 is TGTGCCAGCAGTTTATTGGCTCAACCGCACTACAATGAGCAGTTCTTC.

V gene TRBV18 combines with J gene TRBJ2-1; TRBD2 agrees at 8 bases. The CDR3 runs to 15 residues. J lost 2 bases, V lost 6 bases, and 6 bases had no gene match. Germline lookup yields CDR1 KGHSH and CDR2 LQKENI. The CDR3, as DNA: TGTGCCAGCTCCCCTACGACTAGCGCCTACAATGAGCAGTTCTTC. Protein product: CASSPTTSAYNEQFF. Variable domain in full (rest from reference TRBV18 and TRBJ2-1): NAGVMQNPRHLVRRRGQEARLRCSPMKGHSHVYWYRQLPEEGLKFMVYLQKENIIDESGMPKERFSAEFPKEGPSILRIQQVVRGDSAAYFCASSPTTSAYNEQFFGPGTRLTVL.

This clone is categorized as large. V gene TRBV23-1 combines with J gene TRBJ2-2, with D uncertain. TRBV23-1 has ORF status, its function being uncertain. The V and J ends lost 8 bases and 1 base respectively, with 11 bases between them. The CDR3 runs to 14 residues. CDR3 residues: CASPPDGNTGELFF. In nucleotides, the CDR3 is TGCGCCAGCCCCCCGGACGGGAACACCGGGGAGCTGTTTTTT.

The chain links TRBV7-9 to TRBJ1-2; 9 bases map to TRBD1. The V and J ends lost 2 bases and 4 bases, in that order; junction bases with no gene match: 2. CDR3 length: 14 residues. Germline CDR1 is SEHNR and CDR2 is FQNEAQ (reference sequence). The CDR3 DNA is TGTGCCAGCAGCTTAAGGGGACAGGGCTATGGCTACACCTTC. Protein product: CASSLRGQGYGYTF.

A note on this clone: Other DNA sequences in the sample encode the same CDR3. J is TRBJ1-1 and V is TRBV5-6; D is unclear. Deletions cut 2 bases from V and 2 bases from J, with 4 bases between. Germline V gives CDR1 SGHDT, CDR2 YYEEEE. This CDR3 is 12 amino acids long. The CDR3 sequence is CASSFGNTEAFF. The CDR3 DNA is TGTGCCAGCAGCTTCGGTAACACTGAAGCTTTCTTT.

The chain couples TRBV5-4 to TRBJ2-1, with 10 positions matching TRBD2. Germline CDR1 is SGHNT and CDR2 is YYREEE (reference sequence). CDR3 length: 17 amino acids. Losses at the gene ends were 2 bases for V and 1 base for J; bases not matched to a gene: 6. The CDR3 loop reads CASSLGLAALSYNEQFF. Written as DNA, the CDR3 is TGTGCCAGCAGCTTAGGACTAGCGGCCTTATCCTACAATGAGCAGTTCTTC.

V gene TRBV4-3 combines with J gene TRBJ2-2, with 7 bases fitting TRBD1. J lost 2 bases, V lost 0 bases, and 3 bases had no gene match. CDR1 is LGHNA, CDR2 YSLEER, per germline. This CDR3 has 16 residues. The DNA of the CDR3 is TGCGCCAGCAGCCAAGAAGGGACAGTAAACACCGGGGAGCTGTTTTTT. The encoded protein is CASSQEGTVNTGELFF.

CDR3 bases: TGTGCCAGCAGGGACTACAATGAGCAGTTCTTC. As protein: CASRDYNEQFF. This chain joins TRBV27 and TRBJ2-1; D is unresolved. V gave up 6 bases and J gave up 3 bases, with 3 bases separating them. Per germline, CDR1 MNHEY and CDR2 SMNVEV (reference sequence). The CDR3 covers 11 residues.